The clone carrying this T cell receptor (beta chain) was found a few times. This CDR3 spans 11 amino acids. The ends were cut back, 6 bases at V and 7 bases at J, with 12 bases in the middle. Germline CDR1 reads DFQATT; CDR2 reads SNEGSKA (reference sequence). Per the original data handling: Amplification with reference gene primers provided the estimates of nucleated cell counts. TCRdb's copy holds only in-frame clones and misses some; the assay was immunoSEQ multiplex PCR. The DNA gave D and trimming, while V, J and clone size come from that table. The table includes about 270,000 clones, 86% detected once. The data were obtained in a study of blood T cell repertoires in COVID-19. Study at large: Sites across the United States, Italy and Spain contributed samples from acute and convalescent COVID-19. The cDNA or gDNA used as material had been derived from T cells, B-cell-depleted T cells, or PBMCs.

This sequence was found in a middle-aged man who had recovered from COVID-19. What was sequenced was peripheral blood. The chain recombines TRBV20-1 with TRBJ1-1; no clear D gene. The CDR3 here is CSAFGSIEAFF. The CDR3 nucleotides read TGCAGTGCCTTCGGGAGTATTGAAGCTTTCTTT.